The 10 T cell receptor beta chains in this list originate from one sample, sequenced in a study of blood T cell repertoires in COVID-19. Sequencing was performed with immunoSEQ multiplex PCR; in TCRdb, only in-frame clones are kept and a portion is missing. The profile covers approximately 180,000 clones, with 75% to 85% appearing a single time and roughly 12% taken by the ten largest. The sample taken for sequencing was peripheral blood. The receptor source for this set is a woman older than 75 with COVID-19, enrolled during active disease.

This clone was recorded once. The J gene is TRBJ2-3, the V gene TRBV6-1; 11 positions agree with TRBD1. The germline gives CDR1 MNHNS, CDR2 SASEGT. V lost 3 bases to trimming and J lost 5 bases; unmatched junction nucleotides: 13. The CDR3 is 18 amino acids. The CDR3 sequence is CASSDTYRTGGWIDTQYF. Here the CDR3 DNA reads TGTGCCAGCAGTGACACATACAGGACAGGGGGCTGGATAGATACGCAGTATTTT.

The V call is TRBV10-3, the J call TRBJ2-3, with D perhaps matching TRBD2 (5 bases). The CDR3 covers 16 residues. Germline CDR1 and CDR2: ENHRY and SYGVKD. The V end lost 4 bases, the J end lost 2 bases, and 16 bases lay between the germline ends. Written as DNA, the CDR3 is TGTGCCATCAGTGCCCGCGGACTTCTATCCACAGATACGCAGTATTTT. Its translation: CAISARGLLSTDTQYF.

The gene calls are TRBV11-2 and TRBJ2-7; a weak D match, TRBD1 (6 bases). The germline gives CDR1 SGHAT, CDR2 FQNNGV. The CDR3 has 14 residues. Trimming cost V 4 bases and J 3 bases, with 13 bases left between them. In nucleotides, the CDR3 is TGTGCCAGCAGCTCTACAGGGTACGGCTACGAGCAGTACTTC. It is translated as CASSSTGYGYEQYF.

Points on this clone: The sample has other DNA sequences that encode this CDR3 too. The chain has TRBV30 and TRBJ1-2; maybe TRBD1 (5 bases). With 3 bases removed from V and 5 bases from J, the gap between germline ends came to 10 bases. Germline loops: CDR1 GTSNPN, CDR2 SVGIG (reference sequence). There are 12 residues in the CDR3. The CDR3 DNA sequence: TGTGCCTGGAGCGGGCAGGGTTATGGCTACACCTTC. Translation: CAWSGQGYGYTF.

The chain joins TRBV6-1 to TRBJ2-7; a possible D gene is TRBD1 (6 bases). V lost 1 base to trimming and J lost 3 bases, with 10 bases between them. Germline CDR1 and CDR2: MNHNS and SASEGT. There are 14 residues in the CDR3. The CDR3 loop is CASSEVVRGYEQYF. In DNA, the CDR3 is TGTGCCAGCAGTGAAGTGGTCAGGGGCTACGAGCAGTACTTC.

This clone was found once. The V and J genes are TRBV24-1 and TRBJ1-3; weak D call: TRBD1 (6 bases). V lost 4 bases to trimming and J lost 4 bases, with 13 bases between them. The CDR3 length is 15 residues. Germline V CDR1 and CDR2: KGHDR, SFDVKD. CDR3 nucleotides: TGTGCCACCAGTGACTCCAGGGGCGCGGGAAACACCATATATTTT. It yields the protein CATSDSRGAGNTIYF.

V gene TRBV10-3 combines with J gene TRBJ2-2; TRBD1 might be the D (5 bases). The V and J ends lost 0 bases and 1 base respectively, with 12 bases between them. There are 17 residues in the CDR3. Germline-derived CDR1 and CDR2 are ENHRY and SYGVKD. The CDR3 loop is CAISESRGHKNTGELFF. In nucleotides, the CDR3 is TGTGCCATCAGTGAGTCGAGAGGACACAAGAACACCGGGGAGCTGTTTTTT.

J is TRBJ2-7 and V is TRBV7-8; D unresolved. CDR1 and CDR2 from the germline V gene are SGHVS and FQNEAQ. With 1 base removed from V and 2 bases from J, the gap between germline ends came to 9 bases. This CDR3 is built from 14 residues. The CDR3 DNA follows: TGTGCCAGCAGCTTAGATCCGGGTCCCTACGAGCAGTACTTC. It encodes CASSLDPGPYEQYF.

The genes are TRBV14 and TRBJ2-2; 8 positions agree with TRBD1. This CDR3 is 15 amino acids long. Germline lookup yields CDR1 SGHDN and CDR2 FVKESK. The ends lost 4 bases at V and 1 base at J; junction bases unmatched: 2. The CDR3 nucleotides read TGTGCCAGCAGCCGCAGGGGGCTGAACACCGGGGAGCTGTTTTTT. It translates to CASSRRGLNTGELFF.

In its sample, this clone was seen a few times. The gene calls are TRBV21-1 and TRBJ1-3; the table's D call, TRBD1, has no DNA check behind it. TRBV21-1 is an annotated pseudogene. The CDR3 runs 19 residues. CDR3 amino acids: CASSKVMVYRGKWGNTIYF. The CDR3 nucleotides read TGTGCCAGCAGCAAAGTAATGGTCTACAGGGGTAAGTGGGGAAACACCATATATTTT.